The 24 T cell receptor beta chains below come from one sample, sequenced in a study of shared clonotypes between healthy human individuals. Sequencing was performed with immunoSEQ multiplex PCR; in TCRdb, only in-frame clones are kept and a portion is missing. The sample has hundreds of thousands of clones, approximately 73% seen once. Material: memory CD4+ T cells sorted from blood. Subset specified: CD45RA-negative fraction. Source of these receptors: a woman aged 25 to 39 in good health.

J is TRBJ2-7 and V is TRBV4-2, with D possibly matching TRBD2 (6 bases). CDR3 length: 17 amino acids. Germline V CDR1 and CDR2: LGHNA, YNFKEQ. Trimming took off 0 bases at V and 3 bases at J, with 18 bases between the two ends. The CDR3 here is CASSQDLAEEGLYEQYF. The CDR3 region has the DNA TGTGCCAGCAGCCAAGATCTCGCGGAGGAGGGGCTCTACGAGCAGTACTTC.

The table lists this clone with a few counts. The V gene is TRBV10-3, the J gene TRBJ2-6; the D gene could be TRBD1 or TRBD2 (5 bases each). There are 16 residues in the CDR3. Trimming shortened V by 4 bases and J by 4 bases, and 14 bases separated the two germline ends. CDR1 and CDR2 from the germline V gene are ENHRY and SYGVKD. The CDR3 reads CAISGDGSPGANVLTF. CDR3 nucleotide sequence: TGTGCCATCAGTGGGGACGGTTCTCCAGGGGCCAACGTCCTGACTTTC.

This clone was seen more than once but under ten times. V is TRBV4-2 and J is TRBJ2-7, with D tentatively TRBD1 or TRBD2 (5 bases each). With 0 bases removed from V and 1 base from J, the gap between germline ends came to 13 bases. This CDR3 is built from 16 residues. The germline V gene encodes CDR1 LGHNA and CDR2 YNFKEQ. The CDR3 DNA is TGTGCCAGCAGCCAAGATCTTGGGACCCTATCCTACGAGCAGTACTTC. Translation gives CASSQDLGTLSYEQYF.

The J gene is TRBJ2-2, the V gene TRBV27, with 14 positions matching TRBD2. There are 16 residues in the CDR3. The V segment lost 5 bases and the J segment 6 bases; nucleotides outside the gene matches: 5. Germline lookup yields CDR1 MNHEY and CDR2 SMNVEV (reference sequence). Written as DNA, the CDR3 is TGTGCCAGCAGTCCGGGACTAGCGGGAGACGCCGGGGAGCTGTTTTTT. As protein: CASSPGLAGDAGELFF.

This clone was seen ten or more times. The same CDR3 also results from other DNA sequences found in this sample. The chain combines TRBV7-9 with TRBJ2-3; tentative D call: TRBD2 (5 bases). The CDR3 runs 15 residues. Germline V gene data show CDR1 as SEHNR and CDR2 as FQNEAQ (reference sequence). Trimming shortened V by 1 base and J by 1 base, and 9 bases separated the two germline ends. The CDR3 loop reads CASSLGSGRTDTQYF. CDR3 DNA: TGTGCCAGCAGCTTAGGCAGCGGACGCACAGATACGCAGTATTTT.

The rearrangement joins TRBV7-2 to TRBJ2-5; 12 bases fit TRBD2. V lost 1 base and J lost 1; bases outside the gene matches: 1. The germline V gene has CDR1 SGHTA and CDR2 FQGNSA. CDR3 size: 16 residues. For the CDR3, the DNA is TGTGCCAGCAGCTTAGGGACTAGCGGGACCCAAGAGACCCAGTACTTC. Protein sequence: CASSLGTSGTQETQYF.

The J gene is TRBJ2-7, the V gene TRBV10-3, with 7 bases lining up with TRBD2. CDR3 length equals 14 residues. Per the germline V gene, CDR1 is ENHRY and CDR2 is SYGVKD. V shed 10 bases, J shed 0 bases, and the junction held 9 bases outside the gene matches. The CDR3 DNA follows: TGTGCCACGGGGGTGGGAGGGAGCTCCTACGAGCAGTACTTC. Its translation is CATGVGGSSYEQYF.

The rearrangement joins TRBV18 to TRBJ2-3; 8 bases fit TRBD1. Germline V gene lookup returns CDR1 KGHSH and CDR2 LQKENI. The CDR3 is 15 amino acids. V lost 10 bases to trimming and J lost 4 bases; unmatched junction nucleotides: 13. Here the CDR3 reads CANADRGDGPDTQYF. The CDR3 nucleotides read TGTGCCAACGCTGACAGGGGCGATGGACCAGATACGCAGTATTTT.

The CDR3 DNA follows: TGTGCTACCTGGCTAGGCTCTGGAAACACCATATATTTT. Amino acids: CATWLGSGNTIYF. This chain joins TRBV28 and TRBJ1-3; no clear D gene. CDR3 length equals 13 residues. The germline CDR1 and CDR2 sequences are MDHEN and SYDVKM.

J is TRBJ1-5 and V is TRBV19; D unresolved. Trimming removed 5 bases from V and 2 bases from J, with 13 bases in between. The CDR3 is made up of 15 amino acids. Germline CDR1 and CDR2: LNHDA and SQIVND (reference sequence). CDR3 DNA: TGTGCCAGTAGTTCGACGTTCGGTGGCAATCAGCCCCAGCATTTT. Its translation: CASSSTFGGNQPQHF.

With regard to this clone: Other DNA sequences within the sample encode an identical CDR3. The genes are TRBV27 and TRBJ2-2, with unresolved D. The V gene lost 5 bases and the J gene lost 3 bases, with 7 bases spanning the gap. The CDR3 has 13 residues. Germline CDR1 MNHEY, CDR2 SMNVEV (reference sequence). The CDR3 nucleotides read TGTGCCAGCAGTCCACTACACACCGGGGAGCTGTTTTTT. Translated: CASSPLHTGELFF.

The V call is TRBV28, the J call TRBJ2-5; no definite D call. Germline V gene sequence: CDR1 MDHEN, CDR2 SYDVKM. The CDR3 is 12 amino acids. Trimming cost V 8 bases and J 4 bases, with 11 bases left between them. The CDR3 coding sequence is TGTGCCAGCCGAGCGAGGCGAGAGACCCAGTACTTC. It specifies CASRARRETQYF.

The CDR3, as DNA: TGTGCCAGCAGTTACGAGGGGGCGCGTCGGGATACGCAGTATTTT. Protein sequence: CASSYEGARRDTQYF. The rearrangement joins TRBV28 to TRBJ2-3; the match to TRBD1 covers 7 bases. The CDR3 extends over 15 amino acids. Germline V gives CDR1 MDHEN, CDR2 SYDVKM. With V trimmed by 4 bases and J by 6 bases, 10 bases remained unmatched.

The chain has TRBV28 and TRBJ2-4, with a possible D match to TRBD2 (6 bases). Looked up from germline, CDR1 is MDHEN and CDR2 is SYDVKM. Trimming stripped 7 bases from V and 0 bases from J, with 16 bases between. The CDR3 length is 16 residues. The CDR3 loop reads CASKEGRRLAKNIQYF. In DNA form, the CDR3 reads TGTGCCAGCAAGGAGGGCCGCCGGTTAGCCAAAAACATTCAGTACTTC.

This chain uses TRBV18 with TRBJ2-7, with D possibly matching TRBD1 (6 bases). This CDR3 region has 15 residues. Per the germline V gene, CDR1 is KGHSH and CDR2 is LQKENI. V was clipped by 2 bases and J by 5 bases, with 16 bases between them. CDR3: CASSPSPTGMDEQYF. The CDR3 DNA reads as TGTGCCAGCTCACCAAGTCCCACAGGGATGGACGAGCAGTACTTC.

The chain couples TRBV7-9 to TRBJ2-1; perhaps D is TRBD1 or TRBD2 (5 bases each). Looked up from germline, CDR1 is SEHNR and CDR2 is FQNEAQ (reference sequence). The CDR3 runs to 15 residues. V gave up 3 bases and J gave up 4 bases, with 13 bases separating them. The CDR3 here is CASSFGDGGYNEQFF. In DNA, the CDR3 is TGTGCCAGCAGCTTCGGGGACGGAGGTTACAATGAGCAGTTCTTC.

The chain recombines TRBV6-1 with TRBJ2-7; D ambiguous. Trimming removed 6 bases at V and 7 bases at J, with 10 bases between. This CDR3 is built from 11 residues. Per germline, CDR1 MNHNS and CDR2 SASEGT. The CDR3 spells CASRQNREQYF. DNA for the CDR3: TGTGCCAGCAGGCAGAATCGGGAGCAGTACTTC.

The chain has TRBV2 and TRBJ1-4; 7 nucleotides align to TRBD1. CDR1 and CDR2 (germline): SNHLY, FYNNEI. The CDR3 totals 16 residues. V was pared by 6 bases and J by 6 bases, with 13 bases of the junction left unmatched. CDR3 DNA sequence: TGTGCCAGCAGCCCCTCCCCGACAGGGACGCATGAAAAACTGTTTTTT. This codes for CASSPSPTGTHEKLFF.

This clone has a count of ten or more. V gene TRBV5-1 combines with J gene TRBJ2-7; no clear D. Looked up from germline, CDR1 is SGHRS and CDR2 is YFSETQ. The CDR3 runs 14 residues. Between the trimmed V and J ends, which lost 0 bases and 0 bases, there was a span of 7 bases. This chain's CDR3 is CASSLEVDSYEQYF. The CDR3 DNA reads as TGCGCCAGCAGCTTGGAGGTTGACTCCTACGAGCAGTACTTC.

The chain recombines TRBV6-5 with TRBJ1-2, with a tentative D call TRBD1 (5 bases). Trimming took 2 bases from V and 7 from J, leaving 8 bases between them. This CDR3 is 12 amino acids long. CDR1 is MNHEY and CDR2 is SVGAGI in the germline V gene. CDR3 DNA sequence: TGTGCCAGCAGTTACCGAAGGGGTGGCTACACCTTC. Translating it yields CASSYRRGGYTF.

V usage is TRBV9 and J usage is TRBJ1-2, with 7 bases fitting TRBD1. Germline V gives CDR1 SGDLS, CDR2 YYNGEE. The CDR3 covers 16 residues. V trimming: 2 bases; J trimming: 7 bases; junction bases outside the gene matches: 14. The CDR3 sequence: CASSVATTGLGAGYTF. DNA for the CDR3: TGTGCCAGCAGCGTCGCTACGACAGGGTTAGGCGCTGGCTACACCTTC.

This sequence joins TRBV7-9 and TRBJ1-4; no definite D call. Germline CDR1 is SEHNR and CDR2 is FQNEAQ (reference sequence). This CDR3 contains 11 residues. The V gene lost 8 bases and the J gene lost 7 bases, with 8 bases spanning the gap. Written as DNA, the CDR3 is TGTGCCAGCGGGGAAGGTGAAAAACTGTTTTTT. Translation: CASGEGEKLFF.

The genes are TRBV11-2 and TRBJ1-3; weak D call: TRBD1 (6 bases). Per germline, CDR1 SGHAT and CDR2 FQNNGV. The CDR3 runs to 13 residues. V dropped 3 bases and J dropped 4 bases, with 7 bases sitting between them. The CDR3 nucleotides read TGTGCCAGCAGCTTCGACAGGGGAAACACCATATATTTT. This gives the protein CASSFDRGNTIYF.

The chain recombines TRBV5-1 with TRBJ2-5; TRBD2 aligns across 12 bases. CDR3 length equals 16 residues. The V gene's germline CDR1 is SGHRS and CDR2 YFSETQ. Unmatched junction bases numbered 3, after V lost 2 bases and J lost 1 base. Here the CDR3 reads CASSLLAGGGQETQYF. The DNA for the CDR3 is TGCGCCAGCAGCTTACTAGCGGGAGGCGGCCAAGAGACCCAGTACTTC. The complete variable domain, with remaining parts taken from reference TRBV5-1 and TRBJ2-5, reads KAGVTQTPRYLIKTRGQQVTLSCSPISGHRSVSWYQQTPGQGLQFLFEYFSETQRNKGNFPGRFSGRQFSNSRSEMNVSTLELGDSALYLCASSLLAGGGQETQYFGPGTRLLVL.